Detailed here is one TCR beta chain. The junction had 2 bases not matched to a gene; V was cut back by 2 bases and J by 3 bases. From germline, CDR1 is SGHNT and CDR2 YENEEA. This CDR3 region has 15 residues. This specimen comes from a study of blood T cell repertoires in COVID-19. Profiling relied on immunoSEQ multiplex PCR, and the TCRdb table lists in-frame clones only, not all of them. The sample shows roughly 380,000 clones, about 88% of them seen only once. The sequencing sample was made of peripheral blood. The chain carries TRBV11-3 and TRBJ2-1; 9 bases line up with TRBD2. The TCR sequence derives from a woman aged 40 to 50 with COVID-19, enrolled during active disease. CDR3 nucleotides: TGTGCCAGCAGCTTACAGACTAGCGGCTACAATGAGCAGTTCTTC. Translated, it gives CASSLQTSGYNEQFF.